These 3 T cell receptor beta chains came from one sample sequenced in a study of blood T cell repertoires in COVID-19. Some clones are missing from TCRdb's copy, which holds only in-frame ones; the method was immunoSEQ multiplex PCR. The table lists approximately 190,000 clones, roughly 80% of them singletons. Material for sequencing was peripheral blood. The receptor source for this set is a human donor in a cohort sampled during active COVID-19.

The rearrangement uses TRBV27 and TRBJ2-6, with TRBD2 identical over 7 bases. This CDR3 spans 15 amino acids. Losses at the gene ends were 6 bases for V and 0 bases for J; bases not matched to a gene: 2. The germline CDR1 and CDR2 sequences are MNHEY and SMNVEV (reference sequence). CDR3: CASRRGVSGANVLTF. DNA for the CDR3: TGTGCCAGCAGACGGGGGGTCTCTGGGGCCAACGTCCTGACTTTC.

This rearrangement joins TRBV7-6 to TRBJ2-2; D ambiguous. Germline lookup yields CDR1 SGHVS and CDR2 FNYEAQ. Trimming left V 4 bases short and J 8 bases short, with 8 bases between. This CDR3 is built from 12 residues. Here the CDR3 reads CASSWLGGELFF. In DNA, the CDR3 is TGTGCCAGCAGCTGGCTAGGAGGGGAGCTGTTTTTT.

The chain combines TRBV4-1 with TRBJ2-2; tentatively, D is TRBD2 (6 bases). This CDR3 has 15 residues. V lost 1 base and J lost 7, with 13 bases in between. CDR1 is MGHRA and CDR2 is YSYEKL in the germline V gene. For the CDR3, the DNA is TGCGCCAGCAGCCAAGCGGCAGGGAGGAACGGGGAGCTGTTTTTT. This sequence encodes CASSQAAGRNGELFF.